This T cell receptor beta chain was observed in a study of cytomegalovirus exposure and HLA in healthy donors. Concerning this clone itself: Its target is unknown.

The CDR3 sequence is 16 residues long. The germline gives CDR1 LGHNA, CDR2 YSLEER. Trimming took off 2 bases at V and 4 bases at J, with 14 bases between the two ends. Study conclusions and caveats: Prediction of most subjects' HLA-A and HLA-B alleles by TCR beta sequences was reportedly accurate. As confirmed in vitro, three CMV-associated chains were specific for CMV antigens.

Primers included in the PCR were 60 Vbeta and 13 Jbeta primers. Only in-frame clones appear in the TCRdb table, and some are missing; sequencing was by immunoSEQ multiplex PCR. The sample consists of approximately 84,000 clones, approximately 78% of them appearing once. Specimen: PBMCs. This clonotype was sampled from a male donor in good health and CMV-seropositive. The chain is built from TRBV4-3 and TRBJ1-4, with D possibly TRBD1 on 6 matching bases. CDR3 in DNA: TGCGCCAGCAGCCAATCCAATCCAGGGGATAATGAAAAACTGTTTTTT. Protein product: CASSQSNPGDNEKLFF.